This entry concerns a single T cell receptor (beta chain). Original processing notes: Reference gene primer amplification in the assay estimated nucleated cell counts. Sequenced by immunoSEQ multiplex PCR; TCRdb stores in-frame clones only, minus some. Clone size and V and J calls were adopted from that table, with D and trimming inferred from the DNA. This table has about 35,000 clones, roughly 92% appearing once. CDR3 size: 17 residues. Germline CDR1 reads SGHVS; CDR2 reads FQNEAQ. V was clipped by 1 base and J by 1 base, with 16 bases between them. This sample was taken from a study of blood T cell repertoires in COVID-19. Study at large: Material from acute and convalescent COVID-19 was sourced from the United States, Italy and Spain. From T cells, B-cell-depleted T cells, or PBMCs came the material, which was cDNA or gDNA.

V is TRBV7-8 and J is TRBJ2-5; tentatively, D is TRBD2 (6 bases). The sample comprised peripheral blood. This clonotype originated in a man over 45 with active COVID-19. This CDR3 is CASSLDVTGVGQETQYF. CDR3 coding DNA: TGTGCCAGCAGCTTAGATGTTACGGGGGTGGGCCAAGAGACCCAGTACTTC.